Below, one T cell receptor beta chain is given with its context. This receptor's antigen is unknown. No clone much larger than this one lies a single base away; base qualities are absent. The sample belongs to a study of blood T cell repertoires in COVID-19 (dated by TCRdb to the early 2020s). Study-level background: Samples covering the acute and convalescent phases of COVID-19 were provided by collaborators in the United States, Italy and Spain. The prospective study material was composed of cDNA or gDNA derived from T cells, B-cell-depleted T cells, or PBMCs. Where available, HLA class I and class II types were obtained from metadata supplied by the sample provider rather than from assay-based typing. Nearly every sample came with metadata listing a de-identified subject ID, COVID-19 status, age in years and sex. Samples came from the ongoing ImmuneRACE study (first 160 participants) plus 1,254 subjects from 6 global collaborators. The repertoires were released in a freely available public database intended as a resource for research on the immune response to SARS-CoV-2. The dataset comprised deeply sampled blood TCRbeta repertoires from subjects exposed to, actively infected with, or recovered from COVID-19. Broader findings and caveats from the paper: The amount of clinical and demographic metadata varied by source and participant and was provided uncurated.

For CDR1 and CDR2, the germline V gene (reference sequence) lists LNHDA and SQIVND. V is clipped by 5 bases and J by 1 base, and the sequence between their germline boundaries is 6 bases long. Its CDR3 holds 13 amino acids, cysteine through phenylalanine. The read is trimmed to its CDR3 DNA, 39 bases read in frame from base 1. Participants in the prospective study were enrolled through a virtual design, were aged 18 to 89 years, and lived in roughly 24 United States geographic areas. To assign participants to cohorts, the prospective study relied on clinical history that participants themselves reported in a screening survey and a study questionnaire. For ImmuneRACE Cohort 3, a participant was defined as recovered based on two consecutive negative NP/OP PCR tests, clearance by a healthcare professional, or resolution of symptoms. In the prospective study, mobile phlebotomists collected whole blood, serum and a nasopharyngeal or oropharyngeal swab from each participant. Participants in the prospective study had the option to provide additional blood draws and questionnaires over an approximately 2-month period. Prospective study blood samples were shipped either frozen or at room temperature before DNA extraction.

The immunoSEQ Assay, a bias-controlled multiplex PCR, was used to amplify TCRbeta CDR3 regions from genomic DNA. Under the source paper's analysis protocol: The number of nucleated cells in each sample was estimated from the amplification of reference gene primers within the assay. To quantify the absolute abundance of each unique TCRbeta CDR3 rearrangement, sequence reads were collapsed and filtered. For each sample, productive Simpson clonality was calculated as the square root of Simpson's diversity index across productive rearrangements. This is the immuneACCESS table as TCRdb keeps it, with only in-frame sequences that have V and J called. A part of the clones is gone; compared with another copy, unresolved V genes explain less than half, and the rest is unexplained. The V and J calls and clone size are taken from that table; D and trimming were inferred from the DNA. Counted in this sample were 150,000 to 200,000 clones; roughly 84% of them appeared once. Roughly 7.3% of the sample is held by the ten biggest clonotypes.

This TCR derives from a woman in her forties or fifties who had recovered from COVID-19. What was sequenced was PBMCs or T cells enriched from blood (not recorded which). Recombination linked TRBV19 to TRBJ2-1, with no D gene named confidently. The CDR3 here reads CASSRRSYNEQFF. The DNA reads as follows: TGTGCCAGTAGTCGCCGGTCCTACAATGAGCAGTTCTTC.